This T cell receptor beta chain was observed in a study of T cells in Graves' hyperthyroidism and ophthalmopathy. In the study overall: Pretreatment peripheral blood was obtained at initial diagnosis.

Germline V lookup: CDR1 SGDLS, CDR2 YYNGEE. The CDR3 is made up of 16 amino acids. V dropped 2 bases and J dropped 2; count of bases not matched to a gene: 5. This clonotype has a count of ten or more. Its target is unknown. The study's findings and limits: Blood also contained most expanded thyroid clonotypes above 0.001. Ophthalmopathy could be told apart from stable hyperthyroidism with a 13 V-J model.

The investigators amplified TCR beta CDR3 regions from RNA transcripts. Initially, a first-round RT-PCR of the TCR CDR3 employed the HTBI primer set. Each CDR3 protein gets one entry after TCRdb re-called the multiplex PCR reads with MiXCR. The table shows roughly 510,000 distinct CDR3 sequences, with around 21% occurring only once. The chain recombines TRBV9 with TRBJ2-5; 11 bases align to TRBD2. This sequence was found in a man younger than 35 with Graves' hyperthyroidism. The sequencing input was blood. The chain's CDR3 is CASSVSGGAFQETQYF. The CDR3 DNA reads as TGTGCCAGCAGCGTTAGCGGGGGGGCCTTTCAAGAGACCCAGTACTTC. Based on the CDR3 plus reference TRBV9 and TRBJ2-5, the full variable domain is DSGVTQTPKHLITATGQRVTLRCSPRSGDLSVYWYQQSLDQGLQFLIQYYNGEERAKGNILERFSAQQFPDLHSELNLSSLELGDSALYFCASSVSGGAFQETQYFGPGTRLLVL.